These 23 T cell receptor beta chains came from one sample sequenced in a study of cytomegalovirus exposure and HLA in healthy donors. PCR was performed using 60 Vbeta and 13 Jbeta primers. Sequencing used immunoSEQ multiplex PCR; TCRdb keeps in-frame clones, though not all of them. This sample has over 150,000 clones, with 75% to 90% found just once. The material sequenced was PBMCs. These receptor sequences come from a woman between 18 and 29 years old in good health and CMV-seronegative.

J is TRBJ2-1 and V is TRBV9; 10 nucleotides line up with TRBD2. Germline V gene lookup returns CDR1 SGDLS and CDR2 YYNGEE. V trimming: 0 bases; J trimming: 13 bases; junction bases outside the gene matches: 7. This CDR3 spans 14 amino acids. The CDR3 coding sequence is TGTGCCAGCAGCGTAGGGCTAGCGGGGGTTGAACAGTTCTTC. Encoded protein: CASSVGLAGVEQFF.

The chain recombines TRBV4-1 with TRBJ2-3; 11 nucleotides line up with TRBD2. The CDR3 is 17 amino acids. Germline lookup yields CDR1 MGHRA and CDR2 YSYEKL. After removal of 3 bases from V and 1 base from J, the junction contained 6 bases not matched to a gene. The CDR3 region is CASSQPTSGRGTDTQYF. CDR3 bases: TGCGCCAGCAGCCAGCCCACTAGCGGGAGAGGCACAGATACGCAGTATTTT.

The CDR3 sequence is CASSFQVFPYEQYF. The CDR3 DNA sequence: TGTGCCAGCAGCTTCCAGGTCTTCCCCTACGAGCAGTACTTC. The rearrangement links TRBV7-9 to TRBJ2-7; no definite D call. Between the trimmed V and J ends, which lost 3 bases and 2 bases, there was a span of 11 bases. The CDR3 contains 14 residues. CDR1 SEHNR and CDR2 FQNEAQ come from the germline V gene (reference sequence).

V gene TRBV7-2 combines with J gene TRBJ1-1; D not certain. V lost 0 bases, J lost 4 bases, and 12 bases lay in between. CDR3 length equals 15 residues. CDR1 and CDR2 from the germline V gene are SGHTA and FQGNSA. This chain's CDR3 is CASSLAAGGFTEAFF. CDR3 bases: TGTGCCAGCAGCTTAGCGGCAGGAGGGTTCACTGAAGCTTTCTTT.

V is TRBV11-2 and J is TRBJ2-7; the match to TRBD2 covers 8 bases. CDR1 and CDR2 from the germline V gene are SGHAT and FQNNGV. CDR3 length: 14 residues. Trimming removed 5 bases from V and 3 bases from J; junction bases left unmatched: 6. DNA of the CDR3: TGTGCCAGCAGCGCGGGGGGCTGGAGCTACGAGCAGTACTTC. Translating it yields CASSAGGWSYEQYF.

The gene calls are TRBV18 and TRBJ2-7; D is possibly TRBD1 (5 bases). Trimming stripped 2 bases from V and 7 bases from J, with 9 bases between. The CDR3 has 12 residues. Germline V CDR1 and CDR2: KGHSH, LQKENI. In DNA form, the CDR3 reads TGTGCCAGCTCACCATCGGCAGGGGAGCAGTACTTC. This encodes CASSPSAGEQYF.

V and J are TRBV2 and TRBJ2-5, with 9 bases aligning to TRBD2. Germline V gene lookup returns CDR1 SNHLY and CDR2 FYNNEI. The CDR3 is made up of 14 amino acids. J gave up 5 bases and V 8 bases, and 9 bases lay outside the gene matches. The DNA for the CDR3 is TGTGCCAGCCAACAGCGGGAGGAACGGGAGACCCAGTACTTC. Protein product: CASQQREERETQYF.

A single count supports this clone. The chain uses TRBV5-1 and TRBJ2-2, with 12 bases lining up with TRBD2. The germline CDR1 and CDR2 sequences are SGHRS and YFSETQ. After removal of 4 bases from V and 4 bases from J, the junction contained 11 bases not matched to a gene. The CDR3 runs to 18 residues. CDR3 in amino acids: CASSTGTSGPRGTGELFF. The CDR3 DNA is TGCGCCAGCAGCACCGGGACTAGCGGGCCGCGGGGCACCGGGGAGCTGTTTTTT.

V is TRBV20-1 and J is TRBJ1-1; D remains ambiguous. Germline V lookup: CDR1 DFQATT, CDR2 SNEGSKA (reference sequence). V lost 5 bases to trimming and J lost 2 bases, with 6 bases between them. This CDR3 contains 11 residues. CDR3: CSAPSNTEAFF. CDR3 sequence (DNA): TGCAGTGCTCCCTCTAACACTGAAGCTTTCTTT.

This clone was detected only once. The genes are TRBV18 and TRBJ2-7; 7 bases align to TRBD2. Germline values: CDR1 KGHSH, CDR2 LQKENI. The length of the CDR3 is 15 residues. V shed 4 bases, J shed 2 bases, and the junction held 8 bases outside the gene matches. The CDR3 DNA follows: TGTGCCAGCTCACTCCGGGGGGACCAAGCCTACGAGCAGTACTTC. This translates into CASSLRGDQAYEQYF.

CDR3 in amino acids: CASSLAAGNNEQFF. The CDR3 region has the DNA TGTGCCAGCAGCTTGGCGGCGGGGAATAATGAGCAGTTCTTC. This sequence joins TRBV5-4 and TRBJ2-1; D might be TRBD2 (6 bases). The CDR3 spans 14 residues. V gave up 0 bases and J gave up 7 bases, with 11 bases separating them. Per the germline V gene, CDR1 is SGHNT and CDR2 is YYREEE (reference sequence).

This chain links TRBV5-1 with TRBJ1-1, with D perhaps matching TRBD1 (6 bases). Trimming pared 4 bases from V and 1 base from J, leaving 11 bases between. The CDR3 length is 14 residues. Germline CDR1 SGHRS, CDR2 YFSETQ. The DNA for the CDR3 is TGCGCCAGCAGCCCGGACAGTAAGAACACTGAAGCTTTCTTT. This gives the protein CASSPDSKNTEAFF.

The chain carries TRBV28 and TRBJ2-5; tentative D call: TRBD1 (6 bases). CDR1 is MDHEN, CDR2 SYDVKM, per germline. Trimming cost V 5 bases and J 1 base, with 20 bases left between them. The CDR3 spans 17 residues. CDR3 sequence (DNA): TGTGCCAGCAGTCCGACCAAGCCGGGACACAGCCAAGAGACCCAGTACTTC. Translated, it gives CASSPTKPGHSQETQYF.

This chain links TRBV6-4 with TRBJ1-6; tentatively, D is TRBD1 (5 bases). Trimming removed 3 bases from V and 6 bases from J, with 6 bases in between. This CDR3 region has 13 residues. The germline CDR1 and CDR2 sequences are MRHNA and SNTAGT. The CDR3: CASSETVNSPLHF. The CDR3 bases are TGTGCCAGCAGTGAGACAGTTAATTCACCCCTCCACTTT.

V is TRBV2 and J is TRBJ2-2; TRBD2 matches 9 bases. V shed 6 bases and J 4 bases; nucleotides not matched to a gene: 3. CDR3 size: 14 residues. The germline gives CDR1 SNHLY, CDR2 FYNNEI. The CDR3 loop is CASRAGGRTGELFF. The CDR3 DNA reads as TGTGCCAGCAGAGCGGGGGGTCGCACCGGGGAGCTGTTTTTT.

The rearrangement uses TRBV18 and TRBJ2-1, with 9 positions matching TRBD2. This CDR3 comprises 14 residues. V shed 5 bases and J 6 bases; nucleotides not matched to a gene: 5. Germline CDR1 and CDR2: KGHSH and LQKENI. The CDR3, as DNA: TGTGCCAGCTCAAGATGGACTAGCGCCAATGAGCAGTTCTTC. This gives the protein CASSRWTSANEQFF.

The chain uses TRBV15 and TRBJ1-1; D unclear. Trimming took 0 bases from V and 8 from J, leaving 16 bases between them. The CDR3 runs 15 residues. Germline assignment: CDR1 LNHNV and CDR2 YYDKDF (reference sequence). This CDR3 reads CATSRDDAGRYEAFF. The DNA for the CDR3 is TGTGCCACCAGCAGAGATGATGCCGGCAGGTACGAAGCTTTCTTT.

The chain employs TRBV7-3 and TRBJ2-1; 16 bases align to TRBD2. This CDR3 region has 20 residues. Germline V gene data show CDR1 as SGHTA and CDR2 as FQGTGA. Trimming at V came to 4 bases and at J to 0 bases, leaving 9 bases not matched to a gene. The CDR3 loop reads CASSSQPGLAGGSSYNEQFF. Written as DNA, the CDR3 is TGTGCCAGCAGCTCCCAACCGGGACTAGCGGGAGGGAGCTCCTACAATGAGCAGTTCTTC. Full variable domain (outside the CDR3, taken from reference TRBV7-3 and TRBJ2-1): GAGVSQTPSNKVTEKGKYVELRCDPISGHTALYWYRQSLGQGPEFLIYFQGTGAADDSGLPNDRFFAVRPEGSVSTLKIQRTERGDSAVYLCASSSQPGLAGGSSYNEQFFGPGTRLTVL.

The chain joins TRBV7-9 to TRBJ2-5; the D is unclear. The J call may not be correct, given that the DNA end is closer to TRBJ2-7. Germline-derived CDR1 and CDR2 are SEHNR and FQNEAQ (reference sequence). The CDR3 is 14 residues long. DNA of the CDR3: TGTGCCAGCAGCTTAGCCCGTGCTACCTACGAGCAGTACTTC. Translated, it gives CASSLARATYEQYF.

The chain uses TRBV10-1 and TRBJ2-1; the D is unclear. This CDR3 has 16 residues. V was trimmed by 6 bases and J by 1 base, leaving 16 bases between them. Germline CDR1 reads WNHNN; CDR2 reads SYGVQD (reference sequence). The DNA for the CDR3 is TGCGCCAGCAGCCCTAAACTGTCGACTTCCTACAATGAGCAGTTCTTC. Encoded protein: CASSPKLSTSYNEQFF.

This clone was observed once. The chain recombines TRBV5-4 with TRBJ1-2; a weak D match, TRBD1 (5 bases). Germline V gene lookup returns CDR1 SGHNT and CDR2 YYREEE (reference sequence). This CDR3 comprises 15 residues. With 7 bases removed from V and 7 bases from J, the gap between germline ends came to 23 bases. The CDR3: CASVEHVGRVSGYTF. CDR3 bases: TGTGCCAGCGTCGAGCACGTGGGCAGGGTCTCTGGCTACACCTTC. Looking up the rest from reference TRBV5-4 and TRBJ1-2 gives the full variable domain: ETGVTQSPTHLIKTRGQQVTLRCSSQSGHNTVSWYQQALGQGPQFIFQYYREEENGRGNFPPRFSGLQFPNYSSELNVNALELDDSALYLCASVEHVGRVSGYTFGSGTRLTVV.

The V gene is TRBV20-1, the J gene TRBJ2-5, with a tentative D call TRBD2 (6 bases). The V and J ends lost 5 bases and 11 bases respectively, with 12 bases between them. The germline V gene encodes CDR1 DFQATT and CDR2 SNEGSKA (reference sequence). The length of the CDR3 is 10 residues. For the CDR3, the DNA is TGCAGTGCTCGGCGGGACTCACAGTACTTC. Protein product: CSARRDSQYF.

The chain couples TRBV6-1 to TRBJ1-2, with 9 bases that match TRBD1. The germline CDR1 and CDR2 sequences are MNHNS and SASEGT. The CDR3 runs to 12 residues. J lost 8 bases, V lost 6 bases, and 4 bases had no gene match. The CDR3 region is CASSRQGGGYTF. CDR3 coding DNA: TGTGCCAGCAGCCGACAGGGGGGAGGCTACACCTTC.